A single sample is the source of the 17 T cell receptor beta chains below, sequenced in a study of blood T cell repertoires in COVID-19. Using immunoSEQ multiplex PCR, the repertoire was profiled, and TCRdb retains in-frame clones only, with some absent. This sample carries about 400,000 clones, roughly 88% of them seen once, and the ten largest clones take approximately 0.96%. Sample: PBMCs or T cells enriched from blood (not recorded which). Receptors originate from a woman aged 25 to 39 with acute COVID-19.

V usage is TRBV29-1 and J usage is TRBJ2-1; 10 bases align to TRBD2. CDR1 and CDR2 (germline): SQVTM, ANQGSEA. The CDR3 length is 12 residues. The ends lost 7 bases at V and 7 bases at J; junction bases unmatched: 4. CDR3 bases: TGCAGCGCCGAGCGGGGGGGGAATGAGCAGTTCTTC. The encoded protein is CSAERGGNEQFF.

The rearrangement uses TRBV3-1 (or the pseudogene TRBV3-2) and TRBJ1-1; 9 bases align to TRBD1. With 3 bases clipped from V and 4 bases from J, the junction kept 9 bases outside the gene matches. This CDR3 comprises 16 residues. Germline V lookup: CDR1 LGHDT, CDR2 YNNKEL (reference sequence). The CDR3 bases are TGTGCCAGCAGCCATTCCCCGGGACAGGGACTCACTGAAGCTTTCTTT. Amino acids: CASSHSPGQGLTEAFF.

The chain recombines TRBV6-5 with TRBJ1-1; a possible D gene is TRBD1 (6 bases). The CDR3 extends over 15 amino acids. With 4 bases removed from V and 3 bases from J, the gap between germline ends came to 15 bases. The germline V gene encodes CDR1 MNHEY and CDR2 SVGAGI. DNA for the CDR3: TGTGCCAGCAGTTCGTCCAGGGGTTTGTACACTGAAGCTTTCTTT. Its translation is CASSSSRGLYTEAFF.

This clone was counted a single time. The chain couples TRBV19 to TRBJ1-5; D unresolved. The CDR3 totals 16 residues. CDR1 and CDR2 (germline): LNHDA, SQIVND (reference sequence). Trimming pared 5 bases from V and 0 bases from J, leaving 14 bases between. The CDR3 is CASSHSRSYSNQPQHF. CDR3 bases: TGTGCCAGTAGTCATAGCCGGTCTTATAGCAATCAGCCCCAGCATTTT.

The chain carries TRBV5-1 and TRBJ1-4, with D perhaps matching TRBD1 (6 bases). This CDR3 has 16 residues. V was shortened by 3 bases and J by 0 bases, with 12 bases between the two germline ends. Germline CDR1 reads SGHRS; CDR2 reads YFSETQ. CDR3 bases: TGCGCCAGCAGCTCCGGGACATCCACAACTAATGAAAAACTGTTTTTT. Residues: CASSSGTSTTNEKLFF.

The rearrangement joins TRBV6-1 to TRBJ2-7; 10 bases are shared with TRBD2. The germline gives CDR1 MNHNS, CDR2 SASEGT. The CDR3 length is 14 residues. J was trimmed by 5 bases and V by 4 bases; bases with no gene match: 5. The CDR3 nucleotides read TGTGCCAGCAGTGGAGCGGGGGGGGGCCACGAGCAGTACTTC. It yields the protein CASSGAGGGHEQYF.

The chain recombines TRBV10-3 with TRBJ1-6; a weak D match, TRBD1 (6 bases). This CDR3 comprises 14 residues. Germline lookup yields CDR1 ENHRY and CDR2 SYGVKD. With 8 bases removed from V and 10 bases from J, the gap between germline ends came to 18 bases. As DNA, the CDR3 is TGTGCCATCCAGGGGAGAGAGCAGAAATCACCCCTCCACTTT. It is translated as CAIQGREQKSPLHF.

The V and J genes are TRBV12-3 or TRBV12-4 and TRBJ1-1; D perhaps matches TRBD1 (5 bases). The CDR3 runs 13 residues. The germline V and J ends were trimmed by 2 bases and 12 bases, with 16 bases remaining between them. The CDR3 here is CASSLNWGDSTFF. The DNA of the CDR3 is TGTGCCAGCAGTTTAAATTGGGGGGATTCGACTTTCTTT.

The V gene is TRBV6-6, the J gene TRBJ1-2, with D maybe TRBD1 (5 bases). Per germline, CDR1 MNHNY and CDR2 SVGAGI (reference sequence). The CDR3 is made up of 14 amino acids. V lost 1 base to trimming and J lost 3 bases, with 9 bases between them. In nucleotides, the CDR3 is TGTGCCAGCAGTTACTTAGGGGCCGACTATGGCTACACCTTC. Translation gives CASSYLGADYGYTF.

The gene calls are TRBV28 and TRBJ2-7, with D possibly being TRBD2 (6 bases). The ends were cut back, 5 bases at V and 3 bases at J, with 14 bases in the middle. CDR3 length equals 14 residues. Germline V gene lookup returns CDR1 MDHEN and CDR2 SYDVKM. The CDR3 coding sequence is TGTGCCAGCAGTACCACTAGCCCATACTACGAGCAGTACTTC. It codes for CASSTTSPYYEQYF.

This chain connects TRBV14 to TRBJ1-4; 9 nucleotides align to TRBD1. This CDR3 is built from 13 residues. Unmatched junction bases numbered 9, after V lost 4 bases and J lost 15 bases. From germline, CDR1 is SGHDN and CDR2 FVKESK. CDR3 coding DNA: TGTGCCAGCAGCCGAATTACAGGGGGCATTATGTTTTTT. Translating it yields CASSRITGGIMFF. Supplemented by reference TRBV14 and TRBJ1-4, the full variable domain reads EAGVTQFPSHSVIEKGQTVTLRCDPISGHDNLYWYRRVMGKEIKFLLHFVKESKQDESGMPNNRFLAERTGGTYSTLKVQPAELEDSGVYFCASSRITGGIMFFGSGTQLSVL.

V and J are TRBV4-1 and TRBJ1-4; D is perhaps TRBD1 (5 bases). V was shortened by 3 bases and J by 4 bases, with 12 bases between the two germline ends. In germline, CDR1 is MGHRA, CDR2 YSYEKL. This CDR3 contains 15 residues. The CDR3 loop is CASSQFDSDNEKLFF. Here the CDR3 DNA reads TGCGCCAGCAGCCAGTTCGACAGCGATAATGAAAAACTGTTTTTT.

In DNA form, the CDR3 reads TGCGCCAGCAGCTGGGCCGAAGCGGACGTCCCTGGAAACACCATATATTTT. Its translation is CASSWAEADVPGNTIYF. This sequence joins TRBV5-1 and TRBJ1-3; D uncertain. The CDR3 is 17 amino acids. Deletions cut 3 bases from V and 2 bases from J, with 18 bases between. The germline gives CDR1 SGHRS, CDR2 YFSETQ. The complete variable domain, with remaining parts taken from reference TRBV5-1 and TRBJ1-3, reads KAGVTQTPRYLIKTRGQQVTLSCSPISGHRSVSWYQQTPGQGLQFLFEYFSETQRNKGNFPGRFSGRQFSNSRSEMNVSTLELGDSALYLCASSWAEADVPGNTIYFGEGSWLTVV.

The chain uses TRBV15 and TRBJ2-1; 7 bases agree with TRBD1. The V gene's germline CDR1 is LNHNV and CDR2 YYDKDF (reference sequence). The CDR3 totals 14 residues. Germline trimming cut 3 bases from V and 6 bases from J; bases unmatched to any gene: 5. The CDR3: CATSRSRDSNEQFF. The CDR3 DNA reads TGTGCCACCAGCAGGTCCCGGGACAGCAATGAGCAGTTCTTC.

This clone was seen a single time. J is TRBJ1-2 and V is TRBV3-1 (or the pseudogene TRBV3-2); D not certain. Trimming removed 1 base from V and 6 bases from J, with 6 bases in between. This CDR3 contains 12 residues. Germline lookup yields CDR1 LGHDT and CDR2 YNNKEL (reference sequence). The CDR3 bases are TGTGCCAGCAGCCAAGGAGGAAATGGCTACACCTTC. This encodes CASSQGGNGYTF.

The chain carries TRBV7-2 and TRBJ2-3; D uncertain. The CDR3 has 12 amino acids. Germline CDR1 is SGHTA and CDR2 is FQGNSA. Trimming took off 5 bases at V and 8 bases at J, with 11 bases between the two ends. In DNA, the CDR3 is TGTGCCAGCAGCCCGGATCTAGGTACGCAGTATTTT. It specifies CASSPDLGTQYF.

The rearrangement joins TRBV20-1 to TRBJ2-5; D possibly corresponds to TRBD1 (6 bases). The length of the CDR3 is 12 residues. Trimming cost V 3 bases and J 5 bases, with 10 bases left between them. Germline V gene lookup returns CDR1 DFQATT and CDR2 SNEGSKA (reference sequence). The CDR3 reads CSASRGGETQYF. CDR3 bases: TGCAGTGCTAGTCGTGGGGGCGAGACCCAGTACTTC.